The clone carrying this T cell receptor beta chain occurred many times. Antigen specificity is unknown. This specimen comes from a study of T cells in Graves' hyperthyroidism and ophthalmopathy. On the study more broadly: Initial diagnosis, before any treatment, was when peripheral blood was collected. The study, taken as a whole, reports: A model of 13 V-J pairs discriminated ophthalmopathy from stable hyperthyroidism.

Germline V gene data show CDR1 as MDHEN and CDR2 as SYDVKM. Trimming cost V 5 bases and J 2 bases, with 12 bases left between them. The CDR3 is made up of 14 amino acids. Diagnoses were established using clinical symptoms, serum thyroxine and TRAb, thyroid ultrasound and orbital computed tomography. TCR beta CDR3 region amplification was performed from RNA transcripts. HTBI primers were employed in a first-round RT-PCR of the TCR CDR3. TCRdb itself ran the multiplex PCR reads through MiXCR, one entry per CDR3 protein. The sample shows about 400,000 distinct CDR3 sequences, over 11% of them seen only once.

Sequencing was carried out using blood. This TCR was recovered from a man in his fifties or sixties with Graves' ophthalmopathy. This chain joins TRBV28 and TRBJ1-1; D may be TRBD1 (5 bases). The CDR3 sequence is CASSEDKTNTEAFF. Written as DNA, the CDR3 is TGTGCCAGCAGTGAGGACAAGACAAACACTGAAGCTTTCTTT.